The 3 T cell receptor beta chains below were found in one sample sequenced in a study of identifying expanded T cells in peripheral blood. Assay: immunoSEQ multiplex PCR; the TCRdb copy retains only in-frame clones and omits some. The data show about 91,000 clones, 88% seen once. Source material: blood. Every receptor here comes from a person between 18 and 75 years old in good health.

As DNA, the CDR3 is TGTGCCAGCAGAGACAGGGGTTGGGAGAATGAAAAACTGTTTTTT. It is translated as CASRDRGWENEKLFF. The chain combines TRBV6-5 with TRBJ1-4, with 8 positions matching TRBD1. From germline, CDR1 is MNHEY and CDR2 SVGAGI. The CDR3 length is 15 residues. V was pared by 6 bases and J by 5 bases, with 8 bases of the junction left unmatched.

V and J are TRBV27 and TRBJ2-1; 8 nucleotides line up with TRBD2. J lost 6 bases, V lost 7 bases, and 8 bases had no gene match. From germline, CDR1 is MNHEY and CDR2 SMNVEV (reference sequence). The CDR3 spans 14 residues. The CDR3 protein is CASNGRLAGNEQFF. CDR3 nucleotide sequence: TGTGCCAGCAATGGGAGGCTAGCGGGCAATGAGCAGTTCTTC.

This sequence joins TRBV5-8 and TRBJ1-2; no clear D. V shed 4 bases and J shed 4 bases, with 17 bases lying between them. There are 15 residues in the CDR3. Germline values: CDR1 SGHTS, CDR2 YDEGEE. The CDR3 DNA sequence: TGTGCCAGCAGCCCGATTTACGGGAGAGGCTATGGCTACACCTTC. This gives the protein CASSPIYGRGYGYTF.